The T cell receptor (beta chain) described here comes from a study of T-cell memory formation after mild COVID-19. TCRdb re-called the 5' RACE reads with MiXCR, one entry per CDR3 protein. The sample has approximately 400,000 distinct CDR3 sequences; 20% to 25% are singletons. V was pared by 1 base and J by 8 bases, with 21 bases between. The germline CDR1 and CDR2 sequences are DFQATT and SNEGSKA (reference sequence). CDR3 length equals 16 residues. Findings and limits, study-wide: Clones shrinking between day 15 and 85 showed a balanced CD4/CD8 split, and those that grew later tilted toward CD4+.

Points on this clonotype: The antigen remains undetermined.

The chain employs TRBV20-1 and TRBJ2-1; the D gene is possibly TRBD2 (6 bases). The receptor's source is an adult woman who had mild COVID-19 (a few samples of this study predate the infection). Cell type and time point are not known. The sequencing sample was made of PBMCs or a T cell subset sorted from them (not recorded which). In nucleotides, the CDR3 is TGCAGTGCTAGAGCATCGGGGCTAGCGAGGCCGGATGAGCAGTTCTTC. It translates to CSARASGLARPDEQFF.